This T cell receptor (beta chain) was observed in a study of a mutant IDH1 vaccine in newly diagnosed glioma. Time point given: baseline, week 1 (first vaccination visit). Treatment meaning: pre-vaccination baseline after standard-of-care therapy. Sequencing was performed with immunoSEQ multiplex PCR; in TCRdb, only in-frame clones are kept and a portion is missing. In the table there are some 90,000 clones, around 80% of which are singletons. The TCR was taken from a man aged 40-50 years with glioma. Some clones in this sample may be carry-over from other donors' samples. The sample here was PBMCs, taken from a glioma patient treated with radiotherapy, temozolomide or both.

The CDR3 spells CASHSGDINQPQHF. CDR3 DNA: TGTGCCAGCCATTCCGGGGATATCAATCAGCCCCAGCATTTT. The genes are TRBV6-1 and TRBJ1-5, with D unresolved. CDR3 length: 14 amino acids. CDR1 is MNHNS, CDR2 SASEGT, per germline. The V gene lost 8 bases and the J gene lost 3 bases, with 14 bases spanning the gap.